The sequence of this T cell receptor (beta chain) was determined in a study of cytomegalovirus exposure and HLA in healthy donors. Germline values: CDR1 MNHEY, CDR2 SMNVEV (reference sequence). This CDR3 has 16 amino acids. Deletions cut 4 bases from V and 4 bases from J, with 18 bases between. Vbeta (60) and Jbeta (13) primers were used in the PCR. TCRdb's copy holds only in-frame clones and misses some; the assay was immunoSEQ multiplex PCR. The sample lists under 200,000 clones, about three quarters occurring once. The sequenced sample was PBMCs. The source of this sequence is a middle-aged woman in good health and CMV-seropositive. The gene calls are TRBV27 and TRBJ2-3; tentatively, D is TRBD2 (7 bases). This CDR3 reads CASSSNRGGGADTQYF. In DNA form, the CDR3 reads TGTGCCAGCAGTTCAAATAGGGGGGGCGGCGCAGATACGCAGTATTTT.